This T cell receptor (beta chain) was profiled in a study of T cells after yellow fever vaccination. The germline V gene encodes CDR1 MNHEY and CDR2 SMNVEV (reference sequence). This CDR3 has 15 residues. With 6 bases clipped from V and 9 bases from J, the junction kept 13 bases outside the gene matches. This clonotype was seen more than once but under ten times. Its antigen is still unknown. Study-wide results and caveats: Once the booster was given, most primary-vaccination clones reappeared, at approximately 97% for CD4 and approximately 88% for CD8. In FACS-sorted repertoires, abundant clonotypes from the bulk population could appear as contaminants.

TCRdb redid the calling of the 5' RACE reads with MiXCR, one entry per CDR3 protein. Among under 400,000 distinct CDR3 sequences listed, about an eighth were seen once. The source material was CD4+ T cells sorted from PBMCs, sampled 15 days after the yellow fever booster vaccination. V usage is TRBV27 and J usage is TRBJ2-7, with 11 bases fitting TRBD2. This sequence originates from a man aged 18-30 years who received the YFV17D yellow fever vaccine. Written as DNA, the CDR3 is TGTGCCAGCAGCACGAGACTAGCGGGGACGTGGGGGCAGTACTTC. Amino acids: CASSTRLAGTWGQYF.